These 7 T cell receptor beta chains originate from one sample sequenced in a study of shared clonotypes between healthy human individuals. Sequencing used immunoSEQ multiplex PCR; TCRdb keeps in-frame clones, though not all of them. Of over a million clones listed, over 95% are singletons. Sequenced input: naive CD4+ T cells sorted from blood. Noted subset: CD45RA+ positively selected. Receptors were obtained from a man aged 25 to 40 in good health.

This chain's CDR3 is CASSVFRGASYNEQFF. CDR3 coding DNA: TGTGCCAGCAGCGTGTTCAGGGGGGCCTCCTACAATGAGCAGTTCTTC. The chain carries TRBV9 and TRBJ2-1; weak D call: TRBD1 (7 bases). The CDR3 covers 16 residues. V was cut by 2 bases and J by 0 bases, with 12 bases left in between. Per germline, CDR1 SGDLS and CDR2 YYNGEE.

This clone was seen just once. The chain uses TRBV6-5 and TRBJ2-7; 9 bases line up with TRBD2. The V gene's germline CDR1 is MNHEY and CDR2 SVGAGI. The ends lost 7 bases at V and 5 bases at J; junction bases unmatched: 12. CDR3 size: 15 residues. The CDR3 is CASTSFSGSTNEQYF. The CDR3, as DNA: TGTGCCAGCACTTCCTTTAGCGGGAGCACCAACGAGCAGTACTTC.

This clone was observed a few times. Other DNA sequences in the same sample also yield this CDR3. The gene calls are TRBV10-1 and TRBJ2-3; no firm D call. The ends were cut back, 3 bases at V and 0 bases at J, with 4 bases in the middle. This CDR3 spans 13 amino acids. Germline-derived CDR1 and CDR2 are WNHNN and SYGVQD (reference sequence). The CDR3 spells CASSDYSTDTQYF. The CDR3 DNA is TGCGCCAGCAGTGATTATAGCACAGATACGCAGTATTTT.

The chain employs TRBV5-1 and TRBJ2-2; no reliable D call. CDR1 is SGHRS and CDR2 is YFSETQ in the germline V gene. This CDR3 has 15 residues. V was clipped by 0 bases and J by 0 bases, with 6 bases between them. This CDR3 reads CASSLVEANTGELFF. The CDR3 DNA sequence: TGCGCCAGCAGCTTGGTAGAAGCGAACACCGGGGAGCTGTTTTTT.

A single count supports this clone. The rearrangement links TRBV5-1 to TRBJ1-1, with D possibly matching TRBD1 (6 bases). Germline CDR1 SGHRS, CDR2 YFSETQ. This CDR3 contains 18 residues. V lost 6 bases, J lost 1 base, and 25 bases lay in between. The CDR3, as DNA: TGCGCCAGCACCCCGCACCAGGGGCGTACCCTTGCGAACACTGAAGCTTTCTTT. Translating it yields CASTPHQGRTLANTEAFF.

The chain joins TRBV9 to TRBJ2-7, with unresolved D. V dropped 0 bases and J dropped 0 bases, with 10 bases sitting between them. The CDR3 consists of 15 residues. Looked up from germline, CDR1 is SGDLS and CDR2 is YYNGEE. The CDR3 coding sequence is TGTGCCAGCAGCGTAGGGATATCGAGCTCCTACGAGCAGTACTTC. This sequence encodes CASSVGISSSYEQYF.

The chain uses TRBV7-9 and TRBJ2-7; D uncertain. CDR3 length: 14 residues. Looked up from germline, CDR1 is SEHNR and CDR2 is FQNEAQ (reference sequence). V lost 0 bases to trimming and J lost 5 bases, with 11 bases between them. The CDR3 bases are TGTGCCAGCAGCTTAGCTGGGCTAAGAGACGAGCAGTACTTC. Amino acids: CASSLAGLRDEQYF. The complete variable domain, with remaining parts taken from reference TRBV7-9 and TRBJ2-7, reads DTGVSQNPRHKITKRGQNVTFRCDPISEHNRLYWYRQTLGQGPEFLTYFQNEAQLEKSRLLSDRFSAERPKGSFSTLEIQRTEQGDSAMYLCASSLAGLRDEQYFGPGTRLTVT.